Below are 21 T cell receptor beta chains sequenced from a single sample in a study of T cell responses to AZD1222 COVID-19 vaccine. The repertoire was sequenced with immunoSEQ multiplex PCR; TCRdb's copy has only in-frame clones and lacks some. The table records under 200,000 clones, around 94% of them present only once. The specimen comprised peripheral blood, sampled 28 days after the second dose of the MenACWY control vaccine. All receptors come from an adult who received the MenACWY meningococcal vaccine as a control.

Only a few counts were recorded for this clone. The rearrangement uses TRBV24-1 and TRBJ1-2; 9 bases agree with TRBD1. V shed 1 base and J 4 bases; nucleotides not matched to a gene: 12. The germline gives CDR1 KGHDR, CDR2 SFDVKD. The CDR3 totals 18 residues. CDR3 sequence: CATSDFGTGTDPPYGYTF. The CDR3 region has the DNA TGTGCCACCAGTGATTTCGGGACAGGGACCGACCCCCCCTATGGCTACACCTTC.

The chain carries TRBV9 and TRBJ2-4, with D possibly being TRBD1 (5 bases). Trimming removed 0 bases at V and 4 bases at J, with 14 bases between. The germline CDR1 and CDR2 sequences are SGDLS and YYNGEE. CDR3 length: 16 residues. The DNA for the CDR3 is TGTGCCAGCAGCGTAGGTCCCGGCAGGGCTAAAAACATTCAGTACTTC. Amino acids: CASSVGPGRAKNIQYF.

The V call is TRBV7-9, the J call TRBJ2-7; weak D call: TRBD1 (5 bases). CDR3 length equals 15 residues. The V gene lost 5 bases and the J gene lost 3 bases, with 17 bases spanning the gap. The germline V gene has CDR1 SEHNR and CDR2 FQNEAQ (reference sequence). The DNA for the CDR3 is TGTGCCAGCAGCGAACAGGATTTATTGGTCTACGAGCAGTACTTC. Protein product: CASSEQDLLVYEQYF. Together with reference TRBV7-9 and TRBJ2-7, the CDR3 gives the full variable domain: DTGVSQNPRHKITKRGQNVTFRCDPISEHNRLYWYRQTLGQGPEFLTYFQNEAQLEKSRLLSDRFSAERPKGSFSTLEIQRTEQGDSAMYLCASSEQDLLVYEQYFGPGTRLTVT.

The sample holds one count of this clone. The chain uses TRBV6-2 or TRBV6-3 and TRBJ1-1; TRBD1 agrees at 7 bases. The CDR3 consists of 14 residues. V dropped 5 bases and J dropped 5; count of bases not matched to a gene: 8. The germline CDR1 and CDR2 sequences are MNHEY and SVGEGT. The CDR3: CASSLDRVRTEAFF. The CDR3 DNA follows: TGTGCCAGCAGTCTAGACAGGGTGCGAACTGAAGCTTTCTTT.

The DNA of the CDR3 is TGTGCCAGCAGCGTAGAGGGGGTTTCGTATTCACCCCTCCACTTT. Amino acids: CASSVEGVSYSPLHF. This sequence joins TRBV9 and TRBJ1-6; possibly TRBD1 for D (6 bases). This CDR3 is built from 15 residues. Germline V lookup: CDR1 SGDLS, CDR2 YYNGEE. Trimming took off 0 bases at V and 8 bases at J, with 12 bases between the two ends.

The chain has TRBV6-6 and TRBJ1-1; unclear D gene. Trimming left V 6 bases short and J 1 base short, with 12 bases between. The CDR3 contains 14 residues. Germline V CDR1 and CDR2: MNHNY, SVGAGI (reference sequence). Here the CDR3 DNA reads TGTGCCAGCAGGAAGCCACCAGGGAACACTGAAGCTTTCTTT. Encoded protein: CASRKPPGNTEAFF.

J is TRBJ1-1 and V is TRBV6-2 or TRBV6-3; possible D gene TRBD1, 5 bases. This CDR3 is 14 amino acids long. The ends were cut back, 5 bases at V and 5 bases at J, with 15 bases in the middle. Germline CDR1 MNHEY, CDR2 SVGEGT. The CDR3, as DNA: TGTGCCAGCAGTGGAGGGACCCCGAGGACTGAAGCTTTCTTT. Encoded protein: CASSGGTPRTEAFF.

In its sample, this clone was seen a few times. Written as DNA, the CDR3 is TGCGCCAGCAGCCAAGAAGGGACGGGTTACAACTCCTACAATGAGCAGTTCTTC. Protein product: CASSQEGTGYNSYNEQFF. The gene calls are TRBV4-1 and TRBJ2-1; D may be TRBD1 or TRBD2 (5 bases each). Per germline, CDR1 MGHRA and CDR2 YSYEKL. This CDR3 has 18 amino acids. V gave up 0 bases and J gave up 0 bases, with 15 bases separating them.

In DNA form, the CDR3 reads TGTGCCAGCAGTTTGGGGGAAGGCGGGGAGCTGTTTTTT. It is translated as CASSLGEGGELFF. The chain joins TRBV12-3 or TRBV12-4 to TRBJ2-2, with D perhaps given as TRBD1 or TRBD2 (5 bases each). Trimming took 3 bases from V and 7 from J, leaving 9 bases between them. The CDR3 has 13 residues.

V usage is TRBV27 and J usage is TRBJ1-4; no definite D call. V lost 7 bases to trimming and J lost 8 bases, with 20 bases between them. The CDR3 contains 15 residues. Germline loops: CDR1 MNHEY, CDR2 SMNVEV (reference sequence). The CDR3, as DNA: TGTGCCAGCAAAGTAGATAGGGTTGGGAGCGAAAAACTGTTTTTT. Its protein is CASKVDRVGSEKLFF.

This chain joins TRBV5-1 and TRBJ2-1; 7 nucleotides line up with TRBD2. V was pared by 1 base and J by 5 bases, with 0 bases of the junction left unmatched. CDR1 is SGHRS and CDR2 is YFSETQ in the germline V gene. The CDR3 consists of 13 residues. The chain's CDR3 is CASSLLADNEQFF. The CDR3 nucleotides are TGCGCCAGCAGCTTGCTAGCGGACAATGAGCAGTTCTTC.

This chain uses TRBV6-5 with TRBJ1-2; unclear D gene. The V end lost 6 bases, the J end lost 4 bases, and 9 bases lay between the germline ends. Germline V CDR1 and CDR2: MNHEY, SVGAGI. CDR3 length: 12 amino acids. CDR3 loop: CASRTAIYGYTF. DNA for the CDR3: TGTGCCAGCAGAACAGCTATCTATGGCTACACCTTC.

The J gene is TRBJ2-7, the V gene TRBV9, with 8 bases identical to TRBD1. V dropped 4 bases and J dropped 1; count of bases not matched to a gene: 4. This CDR3 comprises 14 residues. Looked up from germline, CDR1 is SGDLS and CDR2 is YYNGEE. As DNA, the CDR3 is TGTGCCAGCAGCAAGGGACAGGATTCCTACGAGCAGTACTTC. This translates into CASSKGQDSYEQYF.

The chain carries TRBV11-2 and TRBJ2-7, with 10 bases aligning to TRBD2. Trimming at V came to 2 bases and at J to 0 bases, leaving 1 base not matched to a gene. Germline CDR1 reads SGHAT; CDR2 reads FQNNGV. This CDR3 is built from 15 residues. The CDR3 is CASSLRTSGSYEQYF. CDR3 bases: TGTGCCAGCAGCTTACGGACTAGCGGCTCCTACGAGCAGTACTTC.

The chain employs TRBV24-1 and TRBJ1-2; 9 bases fit TRBD1. This CDR3 region has 14 residues. Germline CDR1 is KGHDR and CDR2 is SFDVKD. Losses at the gene ends were 4 bases for V and 6 bases for J; bases not matched to a gene: 5. The DNA of the CDR3 is TGTGCCACCAGTGACCCGGGACAGGGACATGGCTACACCTTC. The encoded protein is CATSDPGQGHGYTF.

The chain combines TRBV7-9 with TRBJ2-1, with D perhaps matching TRBD2 (5 bases). Germline CDR1 is SEHNR and CDR2 is FQNEAQ (reference sequence). Trimming cost V 9 bases and J 3 bases, with 9 bases left between them. CDR3 length equals 12 residues. The CDR3 loop reads CASSRDYNEQFF. CDR3 DNA: TGTGCCAGTAGCCGGGACTACAATGAGCAGTTCTTC.

This rearrangement joins TRBV5-1 to TRBJ2-7, with 10 nucleotides matching TRBD2. With 5 bases clipped from V and 3 bases from J, the junction kept 8 bases outside the gene matches. The germline V gene has CDR1 SGHRS and CDR2 YFSETQ. The CDR3 is 15 amino acids. This CDR3 is CASRSGTSDHYEQYF. CDR3 nucleotides: TGCGCCAGCAGATCCGGGACTAGCGATCACTACGAGCAGTACTTC.

The chain has TRBV13 and TRBJ2-1; D unresolved. The V and J ends lost 1 base and 4 bases respectively, with 8 bases between them. Germline values: CDR1 PRHDT, CDR2 FYEKMQ (reference sequence). The CDR3 covers 14 residues. The CDR3 DNA follows: TGTGCCAGCAGCTTAGAGAGGTCTTACAATGAGCAGTTCTTC. This translates into CASSLERSYNEQFF.

The V gene is TRBV7-8, the J gene TRBJ2-7, with 9 positions matching TRBD2. CDR3 length: 19 amino acids. V shed 1 base, J shed 3 bases, and the junction held 16 bases outside the gene matches. CDR1 is SGHVS and CDR2 is FQNEAQ in the germline V gene. This CDR3 reads CASSLGIGAGGRAFYEQYF. CDR3 in DNA: TGTGCCAGCAGCTTAGGGATTGGGGCTGGCGGGAGGGCCTTCTACGAGCAGTACTTC.

V gene TRBV4-2 combines with J gene TRBJ1-1; no clear D. Trimming took 3 bases from V and 1 from J, leaving 9 bases between them. The CDR3 is 14 amino acids. From germline, CDR1 is LGHNA and CDR2 YNFKEQ. The CDR3 loop reads CASSHPDSNTEAFF. CDR3 DNA: TGTGCCAGCAGCCACCCGGACTCGAACACTGAAGCTTTCTTT.

The chain links TRBV12-3 or TRBV12-4 to TRBJ2-1; the D is unclear. The ends were cut back, 6 bases at V and 3 bases at J, with 9 bases in the middle. The CDR3 spans 13 residues. The CDR3, as DNA: TGTGCCAGCAGGGGCGGCGGCTACAATGAGCAGTTCTTC. As protein: CASRGGGYNEQFF.